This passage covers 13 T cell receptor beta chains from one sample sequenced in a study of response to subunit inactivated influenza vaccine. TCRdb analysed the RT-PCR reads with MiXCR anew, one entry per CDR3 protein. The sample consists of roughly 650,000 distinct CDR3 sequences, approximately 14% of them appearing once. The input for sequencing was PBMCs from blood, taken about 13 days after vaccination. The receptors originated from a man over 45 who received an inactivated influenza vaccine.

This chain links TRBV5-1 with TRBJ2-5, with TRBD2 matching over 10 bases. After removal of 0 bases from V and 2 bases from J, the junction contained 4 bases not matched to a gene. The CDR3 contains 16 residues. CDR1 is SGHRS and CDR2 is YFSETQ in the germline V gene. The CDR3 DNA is TGCGCCAGCAGCTTGGGAAGCGGGGGGGCTCAAGAGACCCAGTACTTC. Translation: CASSLGSGGAQETQYF.

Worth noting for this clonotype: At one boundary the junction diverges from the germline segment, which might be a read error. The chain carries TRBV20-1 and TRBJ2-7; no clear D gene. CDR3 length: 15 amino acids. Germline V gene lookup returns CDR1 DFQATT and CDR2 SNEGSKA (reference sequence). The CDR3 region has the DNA TGCTGTGCTAGAGATCTTATGGCAGCGACCTACGAGCAGTACTTC. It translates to CCARDLMAATYEQYF.

CDR3 in DNA: TGTGCCAGCAGCTTAGATTACGCGGGACAGTGGTCTGGAAACACCATATATTTT. This codes for CASSLDYAGQWSGNTIYF. The chain combines TRBV11-2 with TRBJ1-3, with TRBD1 identical over 7 bases. Trimming removed 0 bases from V and 1 base from J; junction bases left unmatched: 9. Looked up from germline, CDR1 is SGHAT and CDR2 is FQNNGV. This CDR3 is 18 amino acids long.

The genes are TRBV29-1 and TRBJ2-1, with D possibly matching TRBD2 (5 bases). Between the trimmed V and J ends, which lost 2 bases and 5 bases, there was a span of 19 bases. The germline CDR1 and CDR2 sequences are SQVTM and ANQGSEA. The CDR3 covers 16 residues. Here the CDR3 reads CSVETFTRAADNEQFF. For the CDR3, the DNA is TGCAGCGTTGAAACTTTTACGAGGGCGGCCGACAATGAGCAGTTCTTC.

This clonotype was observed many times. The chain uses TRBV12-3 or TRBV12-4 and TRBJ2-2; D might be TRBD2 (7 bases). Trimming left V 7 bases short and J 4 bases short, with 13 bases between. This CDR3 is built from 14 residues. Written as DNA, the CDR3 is TGTGCCAGCAAGGGAGGGGGAGGCACCGGGGAGCTGTTTTTT. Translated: CASKGGGGTGELFF.

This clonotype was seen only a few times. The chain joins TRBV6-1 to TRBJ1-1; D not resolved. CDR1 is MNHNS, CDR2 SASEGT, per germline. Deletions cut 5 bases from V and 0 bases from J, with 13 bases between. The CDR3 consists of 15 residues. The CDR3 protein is CASSPAGGLNTEAFF. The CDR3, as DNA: TGTGCCAGCAGTCCCGCGGGTGGGCTGAACACTGAAGCTTTCTTT.

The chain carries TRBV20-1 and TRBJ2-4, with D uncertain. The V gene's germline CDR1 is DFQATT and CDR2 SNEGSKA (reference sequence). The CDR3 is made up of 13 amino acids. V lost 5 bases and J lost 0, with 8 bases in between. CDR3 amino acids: CSAWGTAKNIQYF. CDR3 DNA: TGCAGTGCTTGGGGAACAGCCAAAAACATTCAGTACTTC.

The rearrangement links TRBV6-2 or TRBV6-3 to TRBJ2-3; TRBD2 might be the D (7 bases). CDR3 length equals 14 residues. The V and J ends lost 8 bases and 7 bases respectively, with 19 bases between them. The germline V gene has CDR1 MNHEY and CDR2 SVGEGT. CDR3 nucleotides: TGTGCCAGCGGGGGGGGCCGGCTCCATTATACGCAGTATTTT. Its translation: CASGGGRLHYTQYF.

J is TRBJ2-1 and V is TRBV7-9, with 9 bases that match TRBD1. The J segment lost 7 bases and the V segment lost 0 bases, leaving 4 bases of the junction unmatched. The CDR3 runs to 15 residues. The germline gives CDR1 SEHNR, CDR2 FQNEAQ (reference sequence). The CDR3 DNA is TGTGCCAGCAGCTTAGCGTCGGGACAGGGTAATGAGCAGTTCTTC. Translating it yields CASSLASGQGNEQFF.

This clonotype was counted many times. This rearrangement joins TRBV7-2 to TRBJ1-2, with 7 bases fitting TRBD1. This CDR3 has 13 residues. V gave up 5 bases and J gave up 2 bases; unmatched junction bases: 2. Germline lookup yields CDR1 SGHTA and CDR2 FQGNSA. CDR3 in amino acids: CASSPRGNYGYTF. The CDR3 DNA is TGTGCCAGCAGCCCCAGGGGGAACTATGGCTACACCTTC.

CDR3 bases: TGTGCCAGCAGCTTAAGAGGACAGCAAGAGACCCAGTACTTC. It is translated as CASSLRGQQETQYF. The V gene is TRBV5-5, the J gene TRBJ2-5, with D perhaps TRBD1 (6 bases). The CDR3 covers 14 residues. Germline loops: CDR1 SGHKS, CDR2 YYEKEE (reference sequence). Trimming removed 2 bases from V and 2 bases from J, with 10 bases in between.

Here the CDR3 reads CAWNPARGEQYF. The CDR3 region has the DNA TGTGCCTGGAACCCGGCGAGGGGCGAGCAGTACTTC. This chain links TRBV30 with TRBJ2-7; D tentatively reads TRBD1 or TRBD2 (5 bases each). The CDR3 runs to 12 residues. Germline assignment: CDR1 GTSNPN and CDR2 SVGIG (reference sequence). Trimming shortened V by 4 bases and J by 6 bases, and 13 bases separated the two germline ends.

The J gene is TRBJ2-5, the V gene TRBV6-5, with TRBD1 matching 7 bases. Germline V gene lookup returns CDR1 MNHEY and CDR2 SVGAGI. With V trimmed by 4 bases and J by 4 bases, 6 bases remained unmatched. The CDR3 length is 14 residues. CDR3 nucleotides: TGTGCCAGCAGTTCAAGACAGGGTCGAGAGACCCAGTACTTC. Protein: CASSSRQGRETQYF.